Detailed here is one TCR beta chain. This entry is derived from a study of T cell responses to AZD1222 COVID-19 vaccine. Between the trimmed V and J ends, which lost 5 bases and 2 bases, there was a span of 16 bases. The CDR3 spans 15 residues. The germline CDR1 and CDR2 sequences are SGHVS and FNYEAQ. Produced via immunoSEQ multiplex PCR; TCRdb's table is partial and in-frame only. This table has fewer than 150,000 clones, just under 95% appearing once. Sequencing was performed on peripheral blood, taken 28 days after the second AZD1222 dose. The receptor was isolated from an adult who received the AZD1222 COVID-19 vaccine. This sequence joins TRBV7-6 and TRBJ2-7; possibly TRBD1 or TRBD2 for D (5 bases each). This chain's CDR3 is CASSPGTEQTYEQYF. The CDR3 DNA reads as TGTGCCAGCAGCCCAGGGACGGAGCAAACCTACGAGCAGTACTTC.